The 21 T cell receptor beta chains listed next were all sequenced from one sample in a study of regulatory T cells in long-lasting Graves disease. Regarding time point: newly diagnosed GD, antithyroid drugs for less than 3 months. PBMCs were the source of the RNA used for TCR sequencing. Building of the TCR beta libraries involved iRepertoire HTBI primers and Arm-PCR of CDR3 regions. TCRdb analysed the multiplex PCR reads with MiXCR anew, one entry per CDR3 protein. The sample comprises 540,000 or so distinct CDR3 sequences, approximately 13% of which are singletons, and under 10% rests with the top ten. The same sample was also used in a study of T cells in Graves' hyperthyroidism and ophthalmopathy.

The sample consisted of peripheral blood mononuclear cells (PBMCs), taken at new diagnosis, from a patient treated with antithyroid drugs. These receptors were collected from a man aged 25 to 45 with Graves disease.

This chain links TRBV29-1 with TRBJ2-7; D might be TRBD1 or TRBD2, each matching 5 bases. The CDR3 is 14 residues long. V was shortened by 4 bases and J by 2 bases, with 15 bases between the two germline ends. CDR1 is SQVTM and CDR2 is ANQGSEA in the germline V gene. This chain's CDR3 is CSVAYRGATYEQYF. CDR3 DNA: TGCAGCGTTGCCTACCGAGGGGCTACCTACGAGCAGTACTTC.

This clonotype was observed many times. This sequence joins TRBV6-5 and TRBJ2-7, with 14 bases fitting TRBD2. J lost 4 bases, V lost 4 bases, and 6 bases had no gene match. The CDR3 loop spans 16 amino acids. The germline V gene encodes CDR1 MNHEY and CDR2 SVGAGI. The CDR3 loop is CASSFRLAGGAYEQYF. The CDR3 DNA reads as TGTGCCAGCAGTTTCCGACTAGCGGGAGGGGCTTACGAGCAGTACTTC.

This clonotype was seen ten or more times. V gene TRBV6-1 combines with J gene TRBJ2-7; either TRBD1 or TRBD2 may fit D (5 bases each). The CDR3 sequence is 15 residues long. V was trimmed by 7 bases and J by 4 bases, leaving 20 bases between them. Per germline, CDR1 MNHNS and CDR2 SASEGT. CDR3 sequence reads: CASTTGAVRRYEQYF. CDR3 in DNA: TGTGCCAGCACCACCGGGGCGGTCCGCCGTTACGAGCAGTACTTC.

This chain uses TRBV20-1 with TRBJ1-2; TRBD1 matches 8 bases. Germline assignment: CDR1 DFQATT and CDR2 SNEGSKA (reference sequence). CDR3 size: 15 residues. Trimming removed 6 bases from V and 6 bases from J; junction bases left unmatched: 15. This CDR3 is CSATTPGGADNGYTF. The CDR3, as DNA: TGCAGTGCAACTACTCCAGGGGGCGCAGATAATGGCTACACCTTC.

This clonotype was detected only a few times. A much larger clone differs by one base, so this may be a read error. This chain connects TRBV5-4 to TRBJ2-1; D is possibly TRBD1 (6 bases). Germline values: CDR1 SGHNT, CDR2 YYREEE (reference sequence). The V end lost 4 bases, the J end lost 3 bases, and 11 bases lay between the germline ends. The CDR3 has 14 amino acids. CDR3 DNA: TGTGCCAGCAGCGAACAGGGCTTCTACAATGAGCAGTTCTTC. Translating gives CASSEQGFYNEQFF.

The chain links TRBV10-3 to TRBJ2-5; either TRBD1 or TRBD2 may fit D (6 bases each). V lost 2 bases to trimming and J lost 5 bases, with 12 bases between them. The CDR3 runs 14 residues. CDR1 and CDR2 (germline): ENHRY, SYGVKD. In DNA form, the CDR3 reads TGTGCCATCAGTGAGCATGGGGGGCAGGAGACCCAGTACTTC. Residues: CAISEHGGQETQYF.

This clonotype was counted at least ten times. The J gene is TRBJ2-5, the V gene TRBV3-1; D call uncertain. Trimming removed 1 base from V and 3 bases from J, with 9 bases in between. Germline-derived CDR1 and CDR2 are LGHDT and YNNKEL (reference sequence). CDR3 length: 14 residues. CDR3 nucleotide sequence: TGTGCCAGCAGCCAAGTCGATGGAGAAGAGACCCAGTACTTC. Translation gives CASSQVDGEETQYF.

This clonotype was observed at least ten times. This chain uses TRBV27 with TRBJ2-7; D not resolved. The CDR3 is 14 residues long. The V end lost 7 bases, the J end lost 5 bases, and 18 bases lay between the germline ends. CDR1 is MNHEY and CDR2 is SMNVEV in the germline V gene (reference sequence). The CDR3 reads CASTSSILKHEQYF. As DNA, the CDR3 is TGTGCCAGCACCTCATCAATCCTGAAGCACGAGCAGTACTTC.

This clonotype appeared a few times. The chain combines TRBV25-1 with TRBJ2-7; 7 bases are a match to TRBD2. The CDR3 loop spans 15 amino acids. The V gene end was trimmed by 3 bases and the J gene end by 3 bases; junction bases not matched to a gene: 8. Looked up from germline, CDR1 is MGHDK and CDR2 is SYGVNS. CDR3 nucleotide sequence: TGTGCCAGCAGTGACCCCGGGGCGGGAGTCTACGAGCAGTACTTC. Residues: CASSDPGAGVYEQYF.

This clonotype has only a few counts. V is TRBV27 and J is TRBJ2-1, with 7 bases that match TRBD2. This CDR3 is built from 15 residues. CDR1 MNHEY and CDR2 SMNVEV come from the germline V gene (reference sequence). The ends lost 7 bases at V and 3 bases at J; junction bases unmatched: 9. CDR3 DNA sequence: TGTGCCAGCAAAGTCCGGGAGGTCTTCTACAATGAGCAGTTCTTC. It translates to CASKVREVFYNEQFF.

This clonotype was observed a single time. One base away lies a much larger clone, so this may be a sequencing read error. The chain has TRBV5-1 and TRBJ2-4, with 10 positions matching TRBD2. Gene TRBJ2-1 matches the end of the DNA better, so the J call may be wrong. Germline V gene lookup returns CDR1 SGHRS and CDR2 YFSETQ. This CDR3 is 18 amino acids long. Here the CDR3 reads CASSLLSGRANRGVGQFF. The CDR3 nucleotides are TGCGCCAGCAGCTTGTTAAGCGGGAGGGCCAATCGGGGGGTTGGGCAGTTCTTC.

Concerning this clonotype: A much larger clone sits a single nucleotide away, making a read error possible. This chain uses TRBV12-3 or TRBV12-4 with TRBJ2-5, with TRBD2 matching over 13 bases. CDR3 size: 15 residues. CDR3 sequence: CAGRGTSGISETQYF. CDR3 nucleotides: TGTGCCGGCAGGGGGACTAGCGGGATCAGTGAGACCCAGTACTTC.

Only a few counts were recorded for this clonotype. The gene calls are TRBV10-3 and TRBJ2-1, with 8 nucleotides matching TRBD2. Trimming at V came to 2 bases and at J to 0 bases, leaving 3 bases not matched to a gene. CDR3 size: 16 residues. Germline assignment: CDR1 ENHRY and CDR2 SYGVKD. CDR3: CAISEPSGSSYNEQFF. The CDR3 region has the DNA TGTGCCATCAGTGAGCCCAGCGGGAGCTCCTACAATGAGCAGTTCTTC.

This clonotype showed up just a few times. The chain recombines TRBV4-1 with TRBJ2-1, with D perhaps TRBD1 (5 bases). Per the germline V gene, CDR1 is MGHRA and CDR2 is YSYEKL. Trimming took off 0 bases at V and 0 bases at J, with 9 bases between the two ends. CDR3 length equals 16 residues. CDR3 loop: CASSQDRGSSYNEQFF. In DNA form, the CDR3 reads TGCGCCAGCAGCCAAGATAGGGGAAGCTCCTACAATGAGCAGTTCTTC.

Many counts were recorded for this clonotype. This chain joins TRBV5-1 and TRBJ2-1; 15 bases are a match to TRBD2. The CDR3 is 17 residues long. The germline V gene has CDR1 SGHRS and CDR2 YFSETQ. Losses at the gene ends were 3 bases for V and 8 bases for J; bases not matched to a gene: 9. CDR3 protein: CASSSLAGLAGGYEQFF. CDR3 nucleotides: TGCGCCAGCAGCTCCTTAGCGGGACTAGCGGGAGGTTATGAGCAGTTCTTC.

This clonotype was seen ten or more times. The rearrangement links TRBV27 to TRBJ1-5; D remains unclear. The V and J ends lost 1 base and 6 bases respectively, with 19 bases between them. This CDR3 comprises 17 residues. Germline loops: CDR1 MNHEY, CDR2 SMNVEV (reference sequence). The CDR3 loop is CASSLYVRRGSGQPQHF. CDR3 DNA sequence: TGTGCCAGCAGTTTATACGTTAGGCGGGGATCTGGTCAGCCCCAGCATTTT.

In this sample, this clonotype turned up a few times. The chain is built from TRBV7-9 and TRBJ2-7; D may be TRBD2 (6 bases). The CDR3 is made up of 15 amino acids. CDR1 and CDR2 from the germline V gene are SEHNR and FQNEAQ (reference sequence). The V end lost 0 bases, the J end lost 4 bases, and 13 bases lay between the germline ends. CDR3 in amino acids: CASSLAFGSAYEQYF. In DNA form, the CDR3 reads TGTGCCAGCAGCTTAGCGTTCGGGAGTGCTTACGAGCAGTACTTC.

This clonotype was recorded at least ten times. This rearrangement joins TRBV7-6 to TRBJ1-1; TRBD1 is a possible D gene (5 bases). Germline loops: CDR1 SGHVS, CDR2 FNYEAQ. The CDR3 contains 18 residues. The V and J ends lost 2 bases and 0 bases respectively, with 19 bases between them. CDR3 sequence reads: CASSLSFNRSIMNTEAFF. DNA for the CDR3: TGTGCCAGCAGCTTATCATTTAACAGGAGTATAATGAACACTGAAGCTTTCTTT.

Points on this clonotype: A clone one base away is much larger, so this may be a read error. The V gene is TRBV19, the J gene TRBJ1-1, with no clear D. The CDR3 consists of 11 residues. Germline-derived CDR1 and CDR2 are LNHDA and SQIVND (reference sequence). The V and J ends lost 9 bases and 1 base respectively, with 6 bases between them. The CDR3 DNA sequence: TGTGCCAGGATAGGGAACACTGAAGCTTTCTTT. It is translated as CARIGNTEAFF.

As for this clonotype: Since a much larger clone is just one base distant, this may be a read error. Lacking the conserved final phenylalanine or tryptophan, this CDR3 likely reflects a read error. The limits of the CDR3 on the DNA are not certain, so only TCRdb's listed CDR3 is given. CDR3 protein: CASSYGTGGKGGYL. The rearrangement joins TRBV12-3 or TRBV12-4 to TRBJ2-4; TRBD1 is taken as the D call from the table, unchecked against the DNA. The CDR3 spans 14 residues, counting both ends.

Comments on this clonotype: This may stem from a read error, because a much larger clone lies one nucleotide away. The rearrangement joins TRBV19 to TRBJ1-1; a weak D match, TRBD1 (5 bases). Germline V lookup: CDR1 LNHDA, CDR2 SQIVND (reference sequence). The CDR3 extends over 14 amino acids. Trimming cost V 3 bases and J 5 bases, with 13 bases left between them. The CDR3 bases are TGTGCCAGTAGTATTGGGGGGATTGGAACTGAAGCTTTCTTT. Translated, it gives CASSIGGIGTEAFF.